This T cell receptor beta chain was sequenced for a study of blood T cell repertoires in COVID-19. Overall study: T cells, B-cell-depleted T cells, or PBMCs supplied cDNA or gDNA.

Cohort assignment relied on participant-reported clinical history. In the authors' methods: Reference gene primer amplification yielded estimated nucleated cell counts. The table came from immunoSEQ multiplex PCR; TCRdb's copy has only in-frame clones and leaves some out. Clone size and the V and J calls come from that table; the DNA yielded D and trimming. This table holds approximately 450,000 clones, approximately 90% found once. Trimming removed 7 bases from V and 7 bases from J, with 16 bases in between. Germline lookup yields CDR1 SQVTM and CDR2 ANQGSEA. This CDR3 has 12 residues. This clonotype was obtained from a woman under 30 with acute COVID-19. The genes are TRBV29-1 and TRBJ1-1; D is unclear. Source material: PBMCs or T cells enriched from blood (not recorded which). Here the CDR3 DNA reads TGCAGCGCTAAGGTCGAGAGGTTTGAAGCTTTCTTT. The encoded protein is CSAKVERFEAFF.